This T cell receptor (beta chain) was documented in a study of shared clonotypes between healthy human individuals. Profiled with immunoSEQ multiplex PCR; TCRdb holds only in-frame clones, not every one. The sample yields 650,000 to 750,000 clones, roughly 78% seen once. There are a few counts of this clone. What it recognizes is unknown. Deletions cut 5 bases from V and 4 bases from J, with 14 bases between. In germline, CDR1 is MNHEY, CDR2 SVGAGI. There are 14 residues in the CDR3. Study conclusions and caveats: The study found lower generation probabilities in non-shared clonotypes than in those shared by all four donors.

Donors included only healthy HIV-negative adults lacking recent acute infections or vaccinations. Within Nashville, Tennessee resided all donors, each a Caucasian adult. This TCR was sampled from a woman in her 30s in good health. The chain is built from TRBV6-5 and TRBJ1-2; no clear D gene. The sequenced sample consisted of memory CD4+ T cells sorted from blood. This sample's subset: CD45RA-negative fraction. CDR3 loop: CASSPFAATYGYTF. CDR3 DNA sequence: TGTGCCAGCAGTCCCTTTGCAGCGACCTATGGCTACACCTTC.